These 6 T cell receptor beta chains were sequenced from one sample in a study of cytomegalovirus exposure and HLA in healthy donors. PCR used 60 Vbeta primers and 13 Jbeta primers. TCRdb's copy holds only in-frame clones and misses some; the assay was immunoSEQ multiplex PCR. Of fewer than 200,000 clones in the sample, approximately 70% were seen once. The sequenced sample was PBMCs. The receptor set was obtained from a woman under 40 in good health and CMV-seronegative.

The rearrangement joins TRBV6-1 to TRBJ1-2; 11 bases are a match to TRBD1. Germline lookup yields CDR1 MNHNS and CDR2 SASEGT. The V gene end was trimmed by 8 bases and the J gene end by 8 bases; junction bases not matched to a gene: 13. The CDR3 is 15 residues long. CDR3 in DNA: TGTGCCAGCCAGGGCATCGGGACAGGGGGTAACGGCTACACCTTC. It encodes CASQGIGTGGNGYTF.

The chain's CDR3 is CASSETANTGELFF. In DNA form, the CDR3 reads TGCGCCAGCAGTGAGACGGCGAACACCGGGGAGCTGTTTTTT. This chain links TRBV10-2 with TRBJ2-2; D gene ambiguous. This CDR3 comprises 14 residues. The V end lost 2 bases, the J end lost 0 bases, and 4 bases lay between the germline ends. Germline V gene sequence: CDR1 WSHSY, CDR2 SAAADI.

The chain joins TRBV19 to TRBJ2-7; D perhaps matches TRBD1 (6 bases). V was shortened by 3 bases and J by 4 bases, with 16 bases between the two germline ends. Germline V gene data show CDR1 as LNHDA and CDR2 as SQIVND (reference sequence). This CDR3 comprises 15 residues. CDR3 sequence: CASSIGQGWEYEQYF. The CDR3 region has the DNA TGTGCCAGTAGTATCGGGCAGGGGTGGGAGTACGAGCAGTACTTC.

This clone was counted a single time. The V call is TRBV4-1, the J call TRBJ1-1, with 9 bases that match TRBD1. The CDR3 is 15 residues long. The germline V gene has CDR1 MGHRA and CDR2 YSYEKL. V trimming: 0 bases; J trimming: 11 bases; junction bases outside the gene matches: 10. The CDR3: CASSQDMRQGVGAFF. For the CDR3, the DNA is TGCGCCAGCAGCCAAGATATGCGACAGGGGGTCGGGGCTTTCTTT.

The chain couples TRBV5-1 to TRBJ2-1; TRBD1 is a possible D gene (5 bases). Per the germline V gene, CDR1 is SGHRS and CDR2 is YFSETQ. This CDR3 contains 14 residues. V dropped 7 bases and J dropped 5 bases, with 16 bases sitting between them. CDR3 coding DNA: TGCGCCAGCCAGGGCCCCCCTTCTGACAATGAGCAGTTCTTC. Its protein is CASQGPPSDNEQFF.

This CDR3 reads CASKRTGYTYEQYF. CDR3 nucleotides: TGTGCCAGCAAGAGGACAGGGTATACCTACGAGCAGTACTTC. The rearrangement uses TRBV6-1 and TRBJ2-7, with 8 bases fitting TRBD1. J gave up 2 bases and V 7 bases, and 7 bases lay outside the gene matches. Germline assignment: CDR1 MNHNS and CDR2 SASEGT. CDR3 length: 14 amino acids.